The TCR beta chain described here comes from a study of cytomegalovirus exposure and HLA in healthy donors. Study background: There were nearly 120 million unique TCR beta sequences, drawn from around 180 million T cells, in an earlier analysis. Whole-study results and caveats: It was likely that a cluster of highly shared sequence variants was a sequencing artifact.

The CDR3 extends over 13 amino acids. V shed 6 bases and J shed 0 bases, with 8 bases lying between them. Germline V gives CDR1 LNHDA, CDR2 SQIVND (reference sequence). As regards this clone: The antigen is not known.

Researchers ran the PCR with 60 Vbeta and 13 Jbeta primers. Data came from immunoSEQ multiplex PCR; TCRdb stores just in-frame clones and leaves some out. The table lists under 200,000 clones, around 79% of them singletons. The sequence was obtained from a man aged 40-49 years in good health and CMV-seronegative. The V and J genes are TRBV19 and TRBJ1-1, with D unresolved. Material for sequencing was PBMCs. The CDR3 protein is CASSRGLNTEAFF. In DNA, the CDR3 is TGTGCCAGTAGCAGAGGGTTGAACACTGAAGCTTTCTTT.